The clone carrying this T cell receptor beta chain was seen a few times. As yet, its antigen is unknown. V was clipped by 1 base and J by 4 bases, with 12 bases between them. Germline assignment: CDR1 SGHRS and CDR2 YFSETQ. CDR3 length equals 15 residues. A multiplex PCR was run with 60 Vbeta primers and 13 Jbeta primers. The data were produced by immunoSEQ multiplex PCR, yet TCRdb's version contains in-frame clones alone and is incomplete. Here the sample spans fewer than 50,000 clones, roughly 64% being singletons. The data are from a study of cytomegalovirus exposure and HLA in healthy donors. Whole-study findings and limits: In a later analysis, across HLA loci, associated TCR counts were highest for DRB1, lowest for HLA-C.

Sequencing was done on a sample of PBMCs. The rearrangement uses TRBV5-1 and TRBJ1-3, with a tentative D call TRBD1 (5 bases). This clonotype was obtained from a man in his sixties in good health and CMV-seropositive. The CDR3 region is CASSLFTGEGNTIYF. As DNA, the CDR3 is TGCGCCAGCAGCTTGTTCACGGGGGAAGGAAACACCATATATTTT.